This passage covers 6 T cell receptor beta chains from one sample sequenced in a study of blood T cells in healthy people across ages. Sample-barcoded 5' priming and a J-beta primer mix drove a second PCR of roughly 6 to 12 cycles. TCRdb re-called the 5' RACE reads through MiXCR, storing one row per CDR3 protein. The data show about 580,000 distinct CDR3 sequences, roughly 43% seen once. Sequencing was carried out using blood. These receptor sequences come from a man older than 75 in good health.

In this sample, this clonotype turned up a few times. J is TRBJ2-7 and V is TRBV12-3 or TRBV12-4, with 8 bases aligning to TRBD1. The length of the CDR3 is 15 residues. V lost 1 base to trimming and J lost 6 bases; unmatched junction nucleotides: 8. CDR3 in DNA: TGTGCCAGCAGTTTAGAGCAGGGGGCGCGTGGCGAGCAGTACTTC. This encodes CASSLEQGARGEQYF.

This clonotype was found a few times. J is TRBJ2-3 and V is TRBV7-6; TRBD1 matches at 8 bases. The CDR3 extends over 15 amino acids. Looked up from germline, CDR1 is SGHVS and CDR2 is FNYEAQ. V trimming: 6 bases; J trimming: 5 bases; junction bases outside the gene matches: 10. CDR3 loop: CASSRGGTGGDTQYF. The CDR3 coding sequence is TGTGCCAGCAGTCGGGGCGGGACAGGCGGAGATACGCAGTATTTT.

This clonotype was picked up a small number of times. V gene TRBV7-8 combines with J gene TRBJ2-1, with D tentatively TRBD1 (7 bases). Germline V gives CDR1 SGHVS, CDR2 FQNEAQ. With 6 bases removed from V and 0 bases from J, the gap between germline ends came to 12 bases. The CDR3 spans 15 residues. Written as DNA, the CDR3 is TGTGCCAGCAGATCAGGGGGGAGCTCCTACAATGAGCAGTTCTTC. Protein product: CASRSGGSSYNEQFF.

The CDR3 reads CASVRTSGLFNEQYF. The CDR3, as DNA: TGCGCCAGCGTGAGGACTAGCGGGTTGTTTAATGAGCAGTACTTC. The J gene is TRBJ2-5, the V gene TRBV10-2, with 11 bases fitting TRBD2. The junction had 16 bases not matched to a gene; V was cut back by 8 bases and J by 11 bases. Germline CDR1 reads WSHSY; CDR2 reads SAAADI. This CDR3 region has 15 residues.

This clonotype was counted between two and nine times. The gene calls are TRBV5-1 and TRBJ1-6, with D maybe TRBD1 (5 bases). The germline V gene has CDR1 SGHRS and CDR2 YFSETQ. Trimming took off 0 bases at V and 15 bases at J, with 22 bases between the two ends. The CDR3 totals 16 residues. Here the CDR3 reads CASSLARQRGSGVLHF. DNA for the CDR3: TGCGCCAGCAGCTTGGCCCGGCAGAGGGGATCCGGGGTCCTCCACTTT.

V gene TRBV27 combines with J gene TRBJ2-1, with 7 bases identical to TRBD1. J lost 7 bases, V lost 2 bases, and 8 bases had no gene match. Germline CDR1 is MNHEY and CDR2 is SMNVEV (reference sequence). CDR3 length: 15 amino acids. CDR3 residues: CASSLTPTGDNEQFF. Written as DNA, the CDR3 is TGTGCCAGCAGTTTAACCCCCACAGGGGATAATGAGCAGTTCTTC.